This is a list of T cell receptor beta chains from one sample in a study of T-cell reconstitution after alpha-beta-depleted transplantation in children. Using its own MiXCR run on the PCR reads, TCRdb lists one record per CDR3 protein. The sample includes some 300,000 distinct CDR3 sequences, around a tenth of them seen just once. Sequenced material: PBMCs, taken before TCRalphabeta/CD19-depleted stem cell transplant. Receptors originate from a boy in the first two years of life with acute myeloid leukemia, due to receive a stem cell transplant. Both conserved end residues are trimmed from each CDR3. The order of the fields is J gene, clone size, V gene, CDR3 protein. Rows may omit the clone size; those that give it use once, few, many or a size class.

J gene: TRBJ1-1
clone size: -
V gene: TRBV19
CDR3 protein: ASRLRTGDDTEAF

J gene: TRBJ1-1
clone size: many
V gene: TRBV28
CDR3 protein: ASTLGPDTEAF

J gene: TRBJ2-7
clone size: few
V gene: TRBV7-2
CDR3 protein: ASSHSGYSYEQY

J gene: TRBJ1-2
clone size: many
V gene: TRBV20-1
CDR3 protein: SAREEKGAEGYT

J gene: TRBJ2-4
clone size: -
V gene: TRBV6-1
CDR3 protein: ASSESRRLGVAKNIQY

J gene: TRBJ1-2
clone size: many
V gene: TRBV3-1
CDR3 protein: ASSQEWDPHYGYT

J gene: TRBJ2-2
clone size: many
V gene: TRBV3-1
CDR3 protein: ASSQVRGQTGELF

J gene: TRBJ1-2
clone size: many
V gene: TRBV7-3
CDR3 protein: ASSLFGGVGGYT

J gene: TRBJ2-3
clone size: -
V gene: TRBV6-5
CDR3 protein: ASSWGLAGGEDTQY

J gene: TRBJ2-1
clone size: many
V gene: TRBV4-3
CDR3 protein: ASSQDTLAGGPVNEQF

J gene: TRBJ2-1
clone size: many
V gene: TRBV7-2
CDR3 protein: ASSLVRHGGHNEQF

J gene: TRBJ2-6
clone size: -
V gene: TRBV19
CDR3 protein: ASTMGAGANVLT

J gene: TRBJ1-2
clone size: many
V gene: TRBV29-1
CDR3 protein: SVGLPRGKQYGYT

J gene: TRBJ2-5
clone size: many
V gene: TRBV7-2
CDR3 protein: ASSTTRDIGTQY

J gene: TRBJ2-3
clone size: many
V gene: TRBV11-3
CDR3 protein: ASSSRMTSGRPTDTQY

J gene: TRBJ2-7
clone size: many
V gene: TRBV10-3
CDR3 protein: AISRGQGYYEQY

J gene: TRBJ1-4
clone size: many
V gene: TRBV28
CDR3 protein: ASSLDHSPTNEKLF

J gene: TRBJ1-1
clone size: many
V gene: TRBV14
CDR3 protein: ASTRFLDTEAF

J gene: TRBJ2-3
clone size: many
V gene: TRBV12-3/TRBV12-4
CDR3 protein: ASKGPQRDTDTQY

J gene: TRBJ2-1
clone size: -
V gene: TRBV19
CDR3 protein: ASSIPPSGTYNEQF

J gene: TRBJ2-7
clone size: many
V gene: TRBV29-1
CDR3 protein: SVGRWDRSDEQY

J gene: TRBJ1-1
clone size: many
V gene: TRBV7-9
CDR3 protein: ASSFFPGQGTF

J gene: TRBJ2-2
clone size: many
V gene: TRBV3-1
CDR3 protein: ASSQRRGTTWELF

J gene: TRBJ1-5
clone size: many
V gene: TRBV19
CDR3 protein: ASSELGNQPQH

J gene: TRBJ2-7
clone size: many
V gene: TRBV5-1
CDR3 protein: ASSLGVYRQATYEQY

J gene: TRBJ2-7
clone size: few
V gene: TRBV29-1
CDR3 protein: SVEVEQGITYEQY